This T cell receptor beta chain was obtained from a study of shared clonotypes between healthy human individuals. Sequencing was performed with immunoSEQ multiplex PCR; in TCRdb, only in-frame clones are kept and a portion is missing. Here the sample spans 2 million to 2.5 million clones, roughly 95% being singletons. V shed 7 bases and J shed 3 bases, with 10 bases lying between them. The CDR3 sequence is 11 residues long. The germline CDR1 and CDR2 sequences are GTSNPN and SVGIG (reference sequence). V gene TRBV30 combines with J gene TRBJ2-7; no clear D gene. Material for sequencing was naive CD4+ T cells sorted from blood. Subset here: CD45RA+ positively selected. The receptor was derived from a man between 18 and 35 years old in good health. CDR3 residues: CASGASYEQYF. The CDR3 coding sequence is TGTGCCTCGGGCGCGAGCTACGAGCAGTACTTC.